A selection of T cell receptor beta chains follows, all from one sample in a study of radiation and T cells in renal cell carcinoma. Data came from immunoSEQ multiplex PCR; TCRdb stores just in-frame clones and leaves some out. The profile shows some 50,000 clones, about 80% of them singletons. The input for sequencing was blood, taken from a patient whose treatment included radiotherapy and nephrectomy. The receptors originated from a woman aged 70-85 years with renal cell carcinoma. The CDR3 runs from the conserved cysteine through the conserved F or W. Fields, in order: V gene, clone size, D gene, J gene, CDR3 DNA, CDR3 protein. A D gene is named only where the DNA matches it firmly. Clone size appears in some rows only: once, few, many, or a class for an expanded clone.

TRBV6-5,.,TRBD1,TRBJ1-5,TGTGCCAGCCGGGACAGGCGGTATAGCAATCAGCCCCAGCATTTT,CASRDRRYSNQPQHF
TRBV2,once,.,TRBJ2-5,TGTGCCAGCAGCGGACTTAACCAAGAGACCCAGTACTTC,CASSGLNQETQYF
TRBV7-2,few,.,TRBJ1-5,TGTGCCAGCAGCTTAGGCCAAAATCAGCCCCAGCATTTT,CASSLGQNQPQHF
TRBV5-5,.,.,TRBJ1-2,TGTGCCAGCAGCTTGGAGGGAAACTATGGCTACACCTTC,CASSLEGNYGYTF
TRBV10-1,.,.,TRBJ2-5,TGCGCCAGCAGTGAAGATGGACCGGGCCGGGAGACCCAGTACTTC,CASSEDGPGRETQYF
TRBV9,.,TRBD2,TRBJ2-3,TGTGCCAGCAGCGTAGGACTAGCGGGGGGGACGGGTACGCAGTATTTT,CASSVGLAGGTGTQYF
TRBV6-6,.,TRBD1,TRBJ2-5,TGTGCCAGCAGTATTCAGGGGGCAGAGACCCAGTACTTC,CASSIQGAETQYF
TRBV7-2,.,TRBD1,TRBJ1-6,TGTGCCAGCAGCTTAGTAGGGACAGGGGGCTCACCCCTCCACTTT,CASSLVGTGGSPLHF
TRBV5-1,.,.,TRBJ2-2,TGCGCCAGCAGCTTGGTGCCCTCAACGAATACAGCCGGGGAGCTGTTTTTT,CASSLVPSTNTAGELFF
TRBV10-3,.,.,TRBJ2-3,TGTGCCATCAGTGGGCCCCCCGGGGAGAGCACAGATACGCAGTATTTT,CAISGPPGESTDTQYF